The rows below give T cell receptor beta chains drawn from one sample of a study of T cell changes during pregnancy in multiple sclerosis. Repertoires were generated with immunoSEQ multiplex PCR, while TCRdb's copy carries only in-frame clones and drops some. The data contain approximately 23,000 clones, around 90% of them singletons. The sample here was CD4+ T cells from peripheral blood mononuclear cells, taken in the third trimester of pregnancy. The source of these receptors is a female donor in good health, enrolled as a control in a pregnancy study. CDR3s include the opening cysteine and the closing phenylalanine or tryptophan. The order of the fields is J gene, D gene, V gene, clone size, CDR3 protein, CDR3 DNA. The D gene is left open where the match is weak. Only part of the rows carry a size: once, few, many, or a class if the clone is expanded.

TRBJ2-7 - TRBV6-5 - CASRGGQGGSYEQYF TGTGCCAGCAGGGGGGGTCAGGGGGGCTCCTACGAGCAGTACTTC
TRBJ2-6 TRBD1 TRBV5-1 - CASSLDRQGPGANVLTF TGCGCCAGCAGCTTGGACCGACAGGGACCAGGGGCCAACGTCCTGACTTTC
TRBJ2-1 TRBD1 TRBV6-6 - CASSYTRQGEQFF TGTGCCAGCAGTTATACTAGACAGGGGGAGCAGTTCTTC
TRBJ2-3 - TRBV29-1 - CSVSPTGIFTDTQYF TGCAGCGTTTCCCCCACAGGGATTTTCACAGATACGCAGTATTTT
TRBJ2-2 TRBD2 TRBV13 - CASSSTSGGELFF TGTGCCAGCAGCTCGACTAGCGGGGGGGAGCTGTTTTTT
TRBJ2-1 - TRBV27 - CASVDRTTEQFF TGTGCCAGCGTCGACCGGACTACCGAGCAGTTCTTC
TRBJ1-2 TRBD1 TRBV6-1 - CASSEWTGPNYGYTF TGTGCCAGCAGTGAATGGACAGGGCCTAACTATGGCTACACCTTC
TRBJ1-1 TRBD1 TRBV29-1 - CSVSTGGGSEAFF TGCAGCGTCTCTACAGGGGGCGGGAGTGAAGCTTTCTTT
TRBJ1-2 TRBD1 TRBV15 - CATSRGTEYGYTF TGTGCCACCAGCAGGGGGACAGAATATGGCTACACCTTC
TRBJ2-7 TRBD1 TRBV28 few CASSSTRTGGFYEQYF TGTGCCAGCAGTTCCACTCGGACAGGGGGCTTTTACGAGCAGTACTTC
TRBJ1-2 TRBD1 TRBV25-1 - CASRKTGQGNYGYTF TGTGCCAGCAGGAAAACGGGACAGGGGAACTATGGCTACACCTTC
TRBJ1-5 TRBD1 TRBV27 once CASSSRQGGGNQPQHF TGTGCCAGCAGTTCCCGTCAGGGGGGTGGCAATCAGCCCCAGCATTTT
TRBJ1-6 TRBD1 TRBV4-2 once CASSPGQGASPLHF TGTGCCAGCAGCCCGGGACAGGGCGCTTCACCCCTCCACTTT
TRBJ2-1 TRBD2 TRBV6-4 - CASSVGLAGGEQFF TGTGCCAGCAGTGTTGGACTAGCGGGGGGTGAGCAGTTCTTC
TRBJ2-7 TRBD2 TRBV9 - CASSLSGRSHEQYF TGTGCCAGCAGCCTTAGCGGGAGGAGCCACGAGCAGTACTTC
TRBJ1-1 TRBD1 TRBV27 few CASSRQGGEAFF TGTGCCAGCAGCCGACAGGGAGGTGAAGCTTTCTTT
TRBJ1-1 - TRBV4-2 - CASSQGPGRSNTEAFF TGTGCCAGCAGCCAAGGGCCAGGGAGGTCGAACACTGAAGCTTTCTTT
TRBJ1-2 - TRBV4-1 - CASRRIVGGSNYGYTF TGCGCCAGCAGGCGCATTGTGGGGGGTTCTAACTATGGCTACACCTTC
TRBJ2-1 TRBD2 TRBV5-1 - CASSLTSGLNNEQFF TGCGCCAGCAGCCTTACTAGCGGGCTTAACAATGAGCAGTTCTTC
TRBJ2-3 - TRBV7-2 - CASSLDFPSVDTQYF TGTGCCAGCAGCTTAGACTTTCCCTCGGTAGATACGCAGTATTTT
TRBJ1-1 TRBD1 TRBV19 - CASRASTGWNTEAFF TGTGCCAGTAGGGCTTCGACAGGGTGGAACACTGAAGCTTTCTTT
TRBJ2-7 - TRBV11-3 - CASSLGPVYEQYF TGTGCCAGCAGCTTAGGGCCAGTCTACGAGCAGTACTTC
TRBJ1-2 TRBD1 TRBV13 - CASSFGTGRGYGYTF TGTGCCAGCAGCTTTGGGACAGGGAGGGGGTATGGCTACACCTTC
TRBJ2-4 TRBD1 TRBV2 few CATFPSGRGQAKNIQYF TGTGCCACCTTCCCCAGTGGCAGGGGGCAAGCCAAAAACATTCAGTACTTC
TRBJ1-1 - TRBV19 - CASSGSRKNTEAFF TGTGCCAGTAGTGGTTCCAGGAAGAACACTGAAGCTTTCTTT
TRBJ1-3 - TRBV27 - CASRQEIGGNTIYF TGTGCCAGCCGACAGGAGATAGGCGGAAACACCATATATTTT
TRBJ2-1 TRBD2 TRBV19 - CASSSGSFFRLYNEQFF TGTGCCAGTAGTAGCGGGAGTTTCTTTCGGCTCTACAATGAGCAGTTCTTC
TRBJ1-2 - TRBV14 - CASSQVRQERLYGYTF TGTGCCAGCAGCCAGGTCCGACAGGAGCGCCTCTATGGCTACACCTTC
TRBJ1-1 - TRBV5-4 - CASSPPGGGRNTEAFF TGTGCCAGCAGCCCCCCGGGCGGGGGAAGGAACACTGAAGCTTTCTTT
TRBJ2-1 TRBD2 TRBV6-1 - CASSAPSGSVNEQFF TGTGCCAGCAGTGCGCCTAGCGGGAGTGTCAATGAGCAGTTCTTC
TRBJ1-1 TRBD1 TRBV7-2 - CASSTRQGGSNTEAFF TGTGCCAGCAGCACCCGACAGGGAGGTTCGAACACTGAAGCTTTCTTT
TRBJ2-7 TRBD1 TRBV19 - CASSTMGQGLHEQYF TGTGCCAGTAGTACAATGGGACAGGGGCTCCACGAGCAGTACTTC
TRBJ2-1 - TRBV28 - CASRTSRGTSREQFF TGTGCCAGCAGGACCTCGAGGGGGACCAGCCGTGAGCAGTTCTTC
TRBJ1-2 TRBD1 TRBV23-1 - CASSQNRGRGGYTF TGCGCCAGCAGTCAAAACAGGGGGCGAGGTGGCTACACCTTC
TRBJ2-7 - TRBV6-4 - CATLLMLGNRHYEQYF TGTGCCACCCTTTTGATGTTGGGCAATAGGCACTACGAGCAGTACTTC